A selection of T cell receptor beta chains follows, all from one sample in a study of blood T cell repertoires in COVID-19. Assay used: immunoSEQ multiplex PCR; TCRdb lists only in-frame clones, some missing. The sample lists some 65,000 clones; just under 80% were seen once. Sequencing input: peripheral blood. Receptors originate from a human donor in a cohort sampled during active COVID-19. Both conserved end residues are part of each CDR3. D genes are given only for firm matches. Rows may omit the clone size; those that give it use once, few, many or a size class.

j_call d_call v_call clone_size cdr3_nt cdr3_aa
TRBJ1-5 - TRBV6-4 - TGTGCCAGCAGGGCGGGTTTTCAGCCCCAGCATTTT CASRAGFQPQHF
TRBJ2-7 - TRBV6-4 - TGTGCCAGCATCCTGCTCCGGGACAAGACCTACGAGCAGTACTTC CASILLRDKTYEQYF
TRBJ1-6 TRBD1 TRBV27 - TGTGCCAGCAGTTTGTCTGGACAGGGATACTCACCCCTCCACTTT CASSLSGQGYSPLHF
TRBJ2-7 - TRBV5-8 - TGTGCCAGCAGCTTGGGGGTACAGGTTACCTACGAGCAGTACTTC CASSLGVQVTYEQYF
TRBJ2-7 - TRBV7-8 - TGTGCCAGCAGCTTAAAAGGGGAAGGCGAGCAGTACTTC CASSLKGEGEQYF
TRBJ2-6 TRBD1 TRBV27 - TGTGCCAGCAGTGCCCGACAGGGTGGGGTATCCGGGGCCAACGTCCTGACTTTC CASSARQGGVSGANVLTF
TRBJ1-4 - TRBV29-1 once TGCAGCGTGACATTACAGGGCCTAGGTGAAAAACTGTTTTTT CSVTLQGLGEKLFF
TRBJ2-1 TRBD2 TRBV7-3 once TGTGCCAGCAGCTTACGAGGTAGCGGGAGGGTGGACAATGAGCAGTTCTTC CASSLRGSGRVDNEQFF
TRBJ2-1 - TRBV11-2 - TGTGCCAGCAGCTTGCGGAGGGGCAATGAGCAGTTCTTC CASSLRRGNEQFF
TRBJ2-1 TRBD1 TRBV7-3 - TGTGCCAGCAGCTTGGACAGGGGGGGCATCGGTGAGCAGTTCTTC CASSLDRGGIGEQFF
TRBJ1-1 - TRBV5-4 - TGTGCCAGCAACCCTGGGCGTCCGCTACGGAACACTGAAGCTTTCTTT CASNPGRPLRNTEAFF
TRBJ2-7 - TRBV30 - TGTGCCTGGAGTACTCTAGGAGCGTTTGGGTACGAGCAGTACTTC CAWSTLGAFGYEQYF
TRBJ1-3 TRBD1 TRBV2 - TGTGCCAGCAGTGTGGGACAGGGGAAAGGAAACACCATATATTTT CASSVGQGKGNTIYF
TRBJ2-6 - TRBV10-3 - TGTGCCATCACTGCAGGGGCGTCTAGCTCTGGGGCCAACGTCCTGACTTTC CAITAGASSSGANVLTF
TRBJ2-3 TRBD2 TRBV7-9 few TGTGCCAGCAGCTCTGGCGGGAGTCCGCAGTATTTT CASSSGGSPQYF
TRBJ1-6 TRBD1 TRBV7-2 few TGTGCCAGCAGCTTAACGATGTCCGGGACAGGGAATTCACCCCTCCACTTT CASSLTMSGTGNSPLHF
TRBJ1-2 - TRBV19 - TGTGCCAGTAGTATAGATCGGGGAGCTACCCTATCGGGCTACACCTTC CASSIDRGATLSGYTF
TRBJ2-7 - TRBV5-5 - TGTGCCAGCAGCGGGGGCCAGGGACCCAGGGGGGACGGGAATTTC CASSGGQGPRGDGNF
TRBJ2-7 TRBD1 TRBV27 few TGTGCCAGCAGTAGACGGGACAGTTCCCCACGTGAGCAGTACTTC CASSRRDSSPREQYF
TRBJ2-2 TRBD2 TRBV27 - TGTGCCCAACCTCCCCCTAGCGGAGCGAACACCGGGGAGCTGTTTTTT CAQPPPSGANTGELFF
TRBJ1-1 - TRBV27 few TGTGCCAGCAGTTCAAATTCCTACGGGGGCACTGAAGCTTTCTTT CASSSNSYGGTEAFF
TRBJ1-3 - TRBV7-8 few TGTGCCAGCAGCTTAGGGGTACAGGTTTCTGGAAACACCATATATTTT CASSLGVQVSGNTIYF
TRBJ1-1 TRBD1 TRBV5-4 - TGTGCCAGCAGAACCGGTTTGGGACAGATGAACACTGAAGCTTTCTTT CASRTGLGQMNTEAFF
TRBJ1-3 - TRBV19 - TGTGCCAGTAGTATTGCCGACTCCTCTGGAAACACCATATATTTT CASSIADSSGNTIYF
TRBJ1-1 - TRBV28 - TGTGCCAGCAGTTTTGTAGAATTGAACACTGAAGCTTTCTTT CASSFVELNTEAFF
TRBJ2-3 TRBD2 TRBV10-1 - TGCGCCAGCAGTAAGCGGGACAGCACAGATACGCAGTATTTT CASSKRDSTDTQYF
TRBJ2-3 TRBD2 TRBV19 - TGTGCCAGTAGTCCCCGGGAGGGCCGAGATACGCAGTATTTT CASSPREGRDTQYF
TRBJ2-7 TRBD2 TRBV10-3 few TGTGCCATCAGTAGCACTAGCGGGAGGGCCTACGAGCAGTACTTC CAISSTSGRAYEQYF
TRBJ2-7 - TRBV18 - TGTGCCAGCTCACCAGTGAGTAACGAGCAGTACTTC CASSPVSNEQYF
TRBJ2-3 TRBD2 TRBV25-1 - TGTGCCAGCAGTAGACTAGCGGGAGGCACAGATACGCAGTATTTT CASSRLAGGTDTQYF
TRBJ2-7 - TRBV7-2 - TGTGCCAGCAGCTCAGGGGGGCGGCTAGCGGGCTCCTACGAGCAGTACTTC CASSSGGRLAGSYEQYF